The entry below gives a single T cell receptor (beta chain) sequence along with its context. Antigen unknown. This sample was included in a study of T cell responses to AZD1222 COVID-19 vaccine. The data were produced by immunoSEQ multiplex PCR, yet TCRdb's version contains in-frame clones alone and is incomplete. The data show 45,000 to 70,000 clones, 89% seen once. CDR3 size: 13 residues. Deletions cut 0 bases from V and 7 bases from J, with 10 bases between. Germline assignment: CDR1 SGHVS and CDR2 FQNEAQ. Second doses were pooled across both intervals (about 4 or about 12 weeks). Findings and limits, study-wide: Spike was spanned by vaccine-associated CD4 TCRs, which were dominant at 160-218 and 743-854. Donors skewed white British and female; clonal diversity was possibly underestimated. Seropositive AZD1222 recipients at baseline numbered only five or six.

This chain uses TRBV7-8 with TRBJ2-7, with D possibly being TRBD2 (5 bases). The sequence was collected from an adult who received the AZD1222 COVID-19 vaccine. The sample in question was peripheral blood, obtained 28 days after the second AZD1222 dose. The CDR3 spells CASSLAGVREQYF. The CDR3 DNA reads TGTGCCAGCAGCTTAGCGGGAGTAAGGGAGCAGTACTTC. Variable domain in full (rest from reference TRBV7-8 and TRBJ2-7): GAGVSQSPRYKVAKRGQDVALRCDPISGHVSLFWYQQALGQGPEFLTYFQNEAQLDKSGLPSDRFFAERPEGSVSTLKIQRTQQEDSAVYLCASSLAGVREQYFGPGTRLTVT.